The clone carrying this T cell receptor beta chain showed up just a few times. Its antigen is still unknown. Trimming stripped 5 bases from V and 4 bases from J, with 15 bases between. The length of the CDR3 is 14 residues. Looked up from germline, CDR1 is DFQATT and CDR2 is SNEGSKA (reference sequence). Each donor was a healthy Caucasian. A universal primer site was created by template switching, with the cDNA bearing unique molecular identifiers. TCRdb recomputed calls from the 5' RACE reads with MiXCR, one row per CDR3 protein. In the table there are nearly 650,000 distinct CDR3 sequences, 7% to 7.5% of which are singletons. The data are from a study of identical twins. Study-level results: Clonotypes of the beta chain that were abundant in cord blood carried fewer insertions (memory repertoires showed none).

In addition, the sample was reused for a study of yellow fever vaccine responses in identical twins.

This TCR came from a woman aged 18 to 35 in good health. The chain couples TRBV20-1 to TRBJ1-3; D perhaps matches TRBD1 (6 bases). Sample: PBMCs. For the CDR3, the DNA is TGCAGTGCTGACACAGGGACTGGAGGAAACACCATATATTTT. This encodes CSADTGTGGNTIYF.